This T cell receptor (beta chain) was recovered during a study of T cell repertoires in cytomegalovirus infection (dated by TCRdb to the late 2010s). Background on the whole study: Alongside well-studied HLA-B-restricted epitopes, the peptide stimulations were aimed at recently identified HLA-C-restricted CMV epitopes, whose presentation resists viral immunomodulation. Donor HLA type was relevant to the analysis, because carriage of CMV infection together with the matching HLA type was indicated by public TCR beta signatures. Paper-wide results and their limitations: In both this cohort and an independent approximately 350-donor cohort, the cumulative frequency of public TCR beta family members distinguished carriers of CMV infection plus the relevant HLA type. The ex vivo response was dominated by HLA-C-restricted CMV-specific TCR beta clonotypes, which also provided the single most frequent clonotype in two of eight donors.

The sequencing machine was an Illumina HiSeq 1500. TCRdb ran its own pipeline on the public reads, namely fastp trimming at Q25 and MiXCR clone calling, and kept in-frame beta chains. Rows are combined by CDR3 protein, so each entry shows the most common genes and DNA. Present in this sample are approximately 590,000 distinct CDR3 sequences, roughly 43% of which were seen just once. Jointly, the top ten make up over 45% of the sample. This specimen's treatment or condition label, interpreted: in vitro stimulation with specific CMV peptide epitopes to enrich CMV-specific T cells. On this clonotype itself: The antigen it recognizes is unknown. The input lacks base qualities; no much larger clone sits a single base away.

CDR1 and CDR2 were assigned from the germline V gene as MGHRA and YSYEKL. The CDR3 goes from the cysteine to the phenylalanine over 14 residues. The only DNA kept is the CDR3, 42 bases in frame from the first base. Trimming costs V 4 bases and J 6 bases, and their ends lie 13 bases apart. This sequence was found in a human donor in good health (CMV status not recorded). Some clones in this sample may be carry-over from other donors' samples. The receptor chain draws on TRBV4-1 and TRBJ2-1; D gene: possibly TRBD2, on 6 matching bases. This specimen was cultured PBMCs, taken from culture after CMV antigen stimulation. The CDR3 reads as follows: CASSLTGEGNEQFF. The base sequence is TGCGCCAGCAGCCTGACGGGAGAGGGCAATGAGCAGTTCTTC.